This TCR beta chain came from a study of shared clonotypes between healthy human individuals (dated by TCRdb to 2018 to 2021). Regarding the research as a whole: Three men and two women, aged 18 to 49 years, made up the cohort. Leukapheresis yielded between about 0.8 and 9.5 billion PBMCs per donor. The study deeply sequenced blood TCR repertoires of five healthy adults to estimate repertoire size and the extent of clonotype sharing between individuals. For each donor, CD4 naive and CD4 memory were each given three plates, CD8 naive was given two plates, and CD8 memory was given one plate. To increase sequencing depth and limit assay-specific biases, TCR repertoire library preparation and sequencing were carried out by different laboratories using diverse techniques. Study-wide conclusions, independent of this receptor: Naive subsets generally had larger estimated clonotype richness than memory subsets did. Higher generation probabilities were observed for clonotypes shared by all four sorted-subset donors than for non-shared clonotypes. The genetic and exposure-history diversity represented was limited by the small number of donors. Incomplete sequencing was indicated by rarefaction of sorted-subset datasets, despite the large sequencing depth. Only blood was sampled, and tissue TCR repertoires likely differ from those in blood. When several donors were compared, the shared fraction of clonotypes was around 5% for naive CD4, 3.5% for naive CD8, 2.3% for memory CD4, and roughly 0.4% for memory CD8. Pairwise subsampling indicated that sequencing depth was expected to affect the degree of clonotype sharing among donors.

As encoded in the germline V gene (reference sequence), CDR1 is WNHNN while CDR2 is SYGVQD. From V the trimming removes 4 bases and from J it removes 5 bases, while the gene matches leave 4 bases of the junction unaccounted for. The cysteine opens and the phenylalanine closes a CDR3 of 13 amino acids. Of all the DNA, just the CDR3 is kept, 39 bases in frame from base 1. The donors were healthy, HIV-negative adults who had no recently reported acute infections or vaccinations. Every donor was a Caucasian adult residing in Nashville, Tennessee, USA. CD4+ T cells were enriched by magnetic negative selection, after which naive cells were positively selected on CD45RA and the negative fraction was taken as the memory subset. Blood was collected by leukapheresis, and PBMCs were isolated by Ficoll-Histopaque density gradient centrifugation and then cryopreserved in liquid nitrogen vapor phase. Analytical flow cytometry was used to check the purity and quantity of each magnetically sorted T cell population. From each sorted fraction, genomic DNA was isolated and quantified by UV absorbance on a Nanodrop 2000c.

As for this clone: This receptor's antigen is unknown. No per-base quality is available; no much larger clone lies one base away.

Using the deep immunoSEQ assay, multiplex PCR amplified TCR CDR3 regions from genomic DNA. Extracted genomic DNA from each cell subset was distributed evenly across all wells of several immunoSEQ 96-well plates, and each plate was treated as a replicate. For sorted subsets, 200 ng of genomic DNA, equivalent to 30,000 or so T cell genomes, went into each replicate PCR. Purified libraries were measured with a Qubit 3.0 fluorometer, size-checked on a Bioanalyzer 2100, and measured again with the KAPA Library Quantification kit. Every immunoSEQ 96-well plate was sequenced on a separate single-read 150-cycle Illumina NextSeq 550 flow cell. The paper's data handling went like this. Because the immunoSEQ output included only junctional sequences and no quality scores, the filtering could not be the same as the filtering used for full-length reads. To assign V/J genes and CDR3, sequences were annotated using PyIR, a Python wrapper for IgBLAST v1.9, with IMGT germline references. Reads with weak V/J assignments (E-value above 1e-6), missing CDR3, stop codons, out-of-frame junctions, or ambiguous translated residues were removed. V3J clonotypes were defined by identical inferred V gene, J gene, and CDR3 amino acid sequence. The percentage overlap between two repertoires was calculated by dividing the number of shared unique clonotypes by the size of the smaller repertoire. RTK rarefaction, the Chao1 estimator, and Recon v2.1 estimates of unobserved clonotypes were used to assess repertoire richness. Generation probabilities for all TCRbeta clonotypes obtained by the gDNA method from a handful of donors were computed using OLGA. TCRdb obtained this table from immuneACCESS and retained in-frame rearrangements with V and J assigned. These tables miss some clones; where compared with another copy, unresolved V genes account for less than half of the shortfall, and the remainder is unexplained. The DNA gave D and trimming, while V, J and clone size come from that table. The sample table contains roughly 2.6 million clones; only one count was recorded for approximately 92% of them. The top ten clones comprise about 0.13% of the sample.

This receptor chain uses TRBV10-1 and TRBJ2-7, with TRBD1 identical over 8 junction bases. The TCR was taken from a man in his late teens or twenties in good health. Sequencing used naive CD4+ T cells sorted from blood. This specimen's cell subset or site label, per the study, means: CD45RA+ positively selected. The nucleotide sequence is TGCGCCAGCAGTGGGGACAGGCTGGACGAGCAGTACTTC. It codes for CASSGDRLDEQYF.